Shown below are 8 T cell receptor beta chains from a single sample sequenced in a study of metastatic and nonmetastatic thyroid tumors. Not a single patient had been given any form of treatment at any point before undergoing thyroid surgery. TCRdb re-called clones from the PCR reads using MiXCR. The sample holds some 15,000 clones, over 3.5% seen once. Sequences were obtained from tumor tissue. The receptors shown here come from a female donor with papillary thyroid cancer or a benign thyroid nodule (not recorded which). Some clones in this sample may be carry-over from other donors' samples.

The chain recombines TRBV14 with TRBJ1-6; D unclear. This CDR3 is 13 amino acids long. V was trimmed by 6 bases and J by 5 bases, leaving 8 bases between them. The germline V gene encodes CDR1 SGHDN and CDR2 FVKESK. The CDR3: CASRVVDNSPLHF. The CDR3 region has the DNA TGTGCCAGCAGGGTGGTGGATAATTCACCCCTCCACTTT.

This clone was picked up a small number of times. The chain combines TRBV27 with TRBJ2-2, with 11 positions matching TRBD1. V was pared by 6 bases and J by 6 bases, with 6 bases of the junction left unmatched. The germline V gene encodes CDR1 MNHEY and CDR2 SMNVEV (reference sequence). The length of the CDR3 is 15 residues. The DNA for the CDR3 is TGTGCCAGCAGATCCGGACAGGGGGCCGCCGGGGAGCTGTTTTTT. Translating it yields CASRSGQGAAGELFF.

This clone was seen many times. The V gene is TRBV5-1, the J gene TRBJ2-7, with TRBD1 identical over 9 bases. V lost 6 bases, J lost 2 bases, and 12 bases stayed unmatched. Germline V gene sequence: CDR1 SGHRS, CDR2 YFSETQ. This CDR3 has 16 amino acids. Here the CDR3 reads CASTPPGGTGTYEQYF. The CDR3 DNA sequence: TGCGCCAGCACCCCCCCAGGCGGGACAGGGACCTACGAGCAGTACTTC.

This clone was counted between two and nine times. V usage is TRBV28 and J usage is TRBJ1-2, with no clear D. The CDR3 extends over 12 amino acids. The V end lost 6 bases, the J end lost 3 bases, and 8 bases lay between the germline ends. Germline assignment: CDR1 MDHEN and CDR2 SYDVKM. Here the CDR3 reads CASSPSYYGYTF. The CDR3 nucleotides read TGTGCCAGCAGCCCTTCTTACTATGGCTACACCTTC.

In its sample, this clone was seen a few times. The chain uses TRBV27 and TRBJ2-7; D may be TRBD2 (5 bases). The CDR3 totals 13 residues. Germline V gives CDR1 MNHEY, CDR2 SMNVEV (reference sequence). The V end lost 7 bases, the J end lost 2 bases, and 12 bases lay between the germline ends. CDR3 nucleotides: TGTGCCAGCAATCGGGCGGGTGCCTACGAGCAGTACTTC. The encoded protein is CASNRAGAYEQYF.

This clone was detected a few times. This specimen includes other DNA sequences encoding the same CDR3. V gene TRBV7-2 combines with J gene TRBJ2-1; 10 nucleotides align to TRBD2. V dropped 5 bases and J dropped 4; count of bases not matched to a gene: 5. Germline CDR1 and CDR2: SGHTA and FQGNSA. The CDR3 extends over 15 amino acids. CDR3 residues: CASSPGLAAYNEQFF. CDR3 in DNA: TGTGCCAGCAGCCCCGGACTAGCGGCTTACAATGAGCAGTTCTTC.

A few counts support this clone. The chain links TRBV5-1 to TRBJ1-6; the D gene is possibly TRBD1 (6 bases). The V end was cut by 3 bases, the J end by 7 bases, with 14 bases between. The CDR3 extends over 15 amino acids. The germline gives CDR1 SGHRS, CDR2 YFSETQ. This chain's CDR3 is CASSSTPGVNSPLHF. The DNA for the CDR3 is TGCGCCAGCAGCTCCACCCCAGGGGTCAATTCACCCCTCCACTTT. Filled out from reference TRBV5-1 and TRBJ1-6, the complete variable domain reads KAGVTQTPRYLIKTRGQQVTLSCSPISGHRSVSWYQQTPGQGLQFLFEYFSETQRNKGNFPGRFSGRQFSNSRSEMNVSTLELGDSALYLCASSSTPGVNSPLHFGNGTRLTVT.

This chain connects TRBV20-1 to TRBJ2-2; TRBD2 might be the D (6 bases). Germline assignment: CDR1 DFQATT and CDR2 SNEGSKA (reference sequence). The length of the CDR3 is 15 residues. V was pared by 1 base and J by 4 bases, with 13 bases between. The CDR3 region is CSARGGLAFTGELFF. For the CDR3, the DNA is TGCAGTGCTAGAGGTGGGCTAGCGTTCACCGGGGAGCTGTTTTTT.